Shown below are 12 T cell receptor beta chains from a single sample sequenced in a study of blood T cell repertoires in COVID-19. Method: immunoSEQ multiplex PCR; TCRdb's copy keeps in-frame clones and lacks some. The profile shows about 90,000 clones, around 90% of them singletons. What was sequenced was peripheral blood. All receptors derive from a woman in her 70s with acute or convalescent COVID-19.

The chain is built from TRBV28 and TRBJ1-4; 8 bases line up with TRBD1. V trimming: 5 bases; J trimming: 5 bases; junction bases outside the gene matches: 10. Germline CDR1 MDHEN, CDR2 SYDVKM. CDR3 length: 16 amino acids. CDR3 amino acids: CASSRTLTGGNEKLFF. CDR3 bases: TGTGCCAGCAGTAGGACCTTAACAGGGGGGAATGAAAAACTGTTTTTT.

The genes are TRBV5-1 and TRBJ1-1, with TRBD1 as a possible D gene (6 bases). Germline lookup yields CDR1 SGHRS and CDR2 YFSETQ. Trimming left V 3 bases short and J 0 bases short, with 12 bases between. The CDR3 is 15 amino acids. The CDR3 protein is CASSYQDSLNTEAFF. The DNA of the CDR3 is TGCGCCAGCAGCTACCAGGACAGTTTGAACACTGAAGCTTTCTTT.

This clone has more than one count but fewer than ten. The rearrangement joins TRBV6-5 to TRBJ1-2; no clear D gene. Per the germline V gene, CDR1 is MNHEY and CDR2 is SVGAGI. CDR3 length: 14 amino acids. V was cut by 0 bases and J by 8 bases, with 13 bases left in between. In DNA form, the CDR3 reads TGTGCCAGCAGTTACTCGGTGCAGGTGCGCGGCTACACCTTC. Translating it yields CASSYSVQVRGYTF.

The chain employs TRBV27 and TRBJ2-4; D is possibly TRBD1 (5 bases). Germline CDR1 MNHEY, CDR2 SMNVEV (reference sequence). Trimming removed 2 bases at V and 5 bases at J, with 19 bases between. This CDR3 spans 17 amino acids. CDR3: CASSLEPPDSFQNIQYF. The CDR3 nucleotides are TGTGCCAGCAGTTTAGAGCCCCCCGACAGTTTCCAAAACATTCAGTACTTC.

The chain employs TRBV4-1 and TRBJ2-1, with TRBD2 matching over 9 bases. The CDR3 runs to 14 residues. Per germline, CDR1 MGHRA and CDR2 YSYEKL. Losses at the gene ends were 1 base for V and 10 bases for J; bases not matched to a gene: 5. CDR3 sequence reads: CASSQATAGGEQFF. Written as DNA, the CDR3 is TGCGCCAGCAGCCAAGCGACTGCGGGAGGGGAGCAGTTCTTC.

The V gene is TRBV10-2, the J gene TRBJ2-4, with a weak D call TRBD1 (5 bases). The germline gives CDR1 WSHSY, CDR2 SAAADI. Trimming left V 2 bases short and J 3 bases short, with 11 bases between. The CDR3 extends over 15 amino acids. The CDR3, as DNA: TGCGCCAGCAGTGAGCCCGAAAGGGGCAAAAACATTCAGTACTTC. This translates into CASSEPERGKNIQYF.

This sequence joins TRBV3-1 (or the pseudogene TRBV3-2) and TRBJ2-3; 9 nucleotides line up with TRBD2. The V gene end was trimmed by 0 bases and the J gene end by 11 bases; junction bases not matched to a gene: 12. Germline CDR1 reads LGHDT; CDR2 reads YNNKEL (reference sequence). CDR3 length: 16 amino acids. CDR3 bases: TGTGCCAGCAGCCAAGATAGCCTAGCGGGGACCTCAGAGCAGTATTTT. It specifies CASSQDSLAGTSEQYF.

This sequence joins TRBV18 and TRBJ1-2, with 7 bases that match TRBD1. The CDR3 length is 14 residues. The junction had 9 bases not matched to a gene; V was cut back by 3 bases and J by 8 bases. Germline V lookup: CDR1 KGHSH, CDR2 LQKENI. CDR3 DNA: TGTGCCAGCTCACCGGGACAGAGACAAGGAGGCTACACCTTC. It encodes CASSPGQRQGGYTF.

The count of this clone is one. This chain connects TRBV29-1 to TRBJ1-2; D is undetermined. The V end was cut by 6 bases, the J end by 2 bases, with 7 bases between. CDR3 length: 11 residues. Germline-derived CDR1 and CDR2 are SQVTM and ANQGSEA. CDR3 in amino acids: CSVRSNYGYTF. The CDR3 nucleotides are TGCAGCGTCCGTAGCAACTATGGCTACACCTTC.

The chain employs TRBV18 and TRBJ1-5, with TRBD1 matching 7 bases. The ends lost 4 bases at V and 0 bases at J; junction bases unmatched: 15. Germline V gene lookup returns CDR1 KGHSH and CDR2 LQKENI. CDR3 size: 19 residues. CDR3 amino acids: CASSHRDSRFEASNQPQHF. The CDR3 region has the DNA TGTGCCAGCTCACACCGGGACAGCAGATTCGAGGCTAGCAATCAGCCCCAGCATTTT. The whole variable domain, remainder taken from reference TRBV18 and TRBJ1-5, is NAGVMQNPRHLVRRRGQEARLRCSPMKGHSHVYWYRQLPEEGLKFMVYLQKENIIDESGMPKERFSAEFPKEGPSILRIQQVVRGDSAAYFCASSHRDSRFEASNQPQHFGDGTRLSIL.

The chain couples TRBV19 to TRBJ1-1; D not resolved. V gave up 4 bases and J gave up 5 bases, with 11 bases separating them. The germline CDR1 and CDR2 sequences are LNHDA and SQIVND (reference sequence). CDR3 length equals 13 residues. CDR3: CASSKAQRTEAFF. Written as DNA, the CDR3 is TGTGCCAGTAGTAAAGCGCAAAGGACTGAAGCTTTCTTT.

This sequence joins TRBV28 and TRBJ1-5; TRBD1 is a possible D gene (5 bases). CDR3 length: 14 amino acids. V was clipped by 3 bases and J by 3 bases, with 9 bases between them. Germline V gives CDR1 MDHEN, CDR2 SYDVKM. The CDR3 DNA is TGTGCCAGCAGTTTTCTGGACACCAATCAGCCCCAGCATTTT. Translating it yields CASSFLDTNQPQHF.